Listed below are T cell receptor beta chains from one sample, sequenced in a study of cytomegalovirus exposure and HLA in healthy donors. Data came from immunoSEQ multiplex PCR; TCRdb stores just in-frame clones and leaves some out. This sample has some 160,000 clones, with approximately 80% found just once. The material sequenced was PBMCs. The receptors stem from a woman between 35 and 50 years old in good health and CMV-seronegative. Both conserved end residues are part of each CDR3. Fields, in order: J gene, clone size, V gene, D gene, CDR3 protein, CDR3 DNA. D genes are given only for firm matches. Clone size is given for some rows only: seen once, a few or many times, or a class if the clone is expanded.

j_gene: TRBJ2-1; abundance: NA; v_gene: TRBV2; d_gene: NA; CDR3aa: CASNRPFEVGDEQFF; CDR3nt: TGTGCCAGCAATAGGCCTTTTGAGGTCGGGGATGAGCAGTTCTTC
j_gene: TRBJ1-1; abundance: NA; v_gene: TRBV19; d_gene: NA; CDR3aa: CASSFTKGKWATEAFF; CDR3nt: TGTGCCAGTAGCTTCACCAAGGGGAAGTGGGCCACTGAAGCTTTCTTT
j_gene: TRBJ2-7; abundance: NA; v_gene: TRBV10-1; d_gene: NA; CDR3aa: CASSPGGYEQYF; CDR3nt: TGCGCCAGCAGCCCCGGAGGATACGAGCAGTACTTC
j_gene: TRBJ1-2; abundance: NA; v_gene: TRBV7-9; d_gene: NA; CDR3aa: CTSSLQINYGYTF; CDR3nt: TGTACCAGCAGCTTGCAGATAAACTATGGCTACACCTTC
j_gene: TRBJ2-5; abundance: NA; v_gene: TRBV5-6; d_gene: NA; CDR3aa: CASSWAGSQGTQYF; CDR3nt: TGTGCCAGCAGCTGGGCAGGGTCCCAAGGGACCCAGTACTTC
j_gene: TRBJ2-3; abundance: NA; v_gene: TRBV5-1; d_gene: NA; CDR3aa: CASSFGDTQYF; CDR3nt: TGCGCCAGCAGCTTCGGAGATACGCAGTATTTT
j_gene: TRBJ2-7; abundance: few; v_gene: TRBV4-1; d_gene: NA; CDR3aa: CASSQADTGLMYEQYF; CDR3nt: TGCGCCAGCAGCCAAGCGGACACGGGCCTAATGTACGAGCAGTACTTC
j_gene: TRBJ1-6; abundance: few; v_gene: TRBV4-1; d_gene: NA; CDR3aa: CASSLLGGDFSYNSPLHF; CDR3nt: TGCGCCAGCAGCCTCCTGGGAGGGGACTTCTCCTATAATTCACCCCTCCACTTT
j_gene: TRBJ2-2; abundance: NA; v_gene: TRBV6-5; d_gene: NA; CDR3aa: CASRTGGTGELFF; CDR3nt: TGTGCCAGCAGGACCGGAGGAACCGGGGAGCTGTTTTTT
j_gene: TRBJ1-5; abundance: few; v_gene: TRBV2; d_gene: NA; CDR3aa: CASSPSDRSGQPQHF; CDR3nt: TGTGCCAGCAGTCCCTCTGACAGGAGTGGTCAGCCCCAGCATTTT
j_gene: TRBJ2-2; abundance: few; v_gene: TRBV18; d_gene: TRBD1; CDR3aa: CASSPFGTDTGELFF; CDR3nt: TGTGCCAGCTCGCCTTTCGGGACAGACACCGGGGAGCTGTTTTTT